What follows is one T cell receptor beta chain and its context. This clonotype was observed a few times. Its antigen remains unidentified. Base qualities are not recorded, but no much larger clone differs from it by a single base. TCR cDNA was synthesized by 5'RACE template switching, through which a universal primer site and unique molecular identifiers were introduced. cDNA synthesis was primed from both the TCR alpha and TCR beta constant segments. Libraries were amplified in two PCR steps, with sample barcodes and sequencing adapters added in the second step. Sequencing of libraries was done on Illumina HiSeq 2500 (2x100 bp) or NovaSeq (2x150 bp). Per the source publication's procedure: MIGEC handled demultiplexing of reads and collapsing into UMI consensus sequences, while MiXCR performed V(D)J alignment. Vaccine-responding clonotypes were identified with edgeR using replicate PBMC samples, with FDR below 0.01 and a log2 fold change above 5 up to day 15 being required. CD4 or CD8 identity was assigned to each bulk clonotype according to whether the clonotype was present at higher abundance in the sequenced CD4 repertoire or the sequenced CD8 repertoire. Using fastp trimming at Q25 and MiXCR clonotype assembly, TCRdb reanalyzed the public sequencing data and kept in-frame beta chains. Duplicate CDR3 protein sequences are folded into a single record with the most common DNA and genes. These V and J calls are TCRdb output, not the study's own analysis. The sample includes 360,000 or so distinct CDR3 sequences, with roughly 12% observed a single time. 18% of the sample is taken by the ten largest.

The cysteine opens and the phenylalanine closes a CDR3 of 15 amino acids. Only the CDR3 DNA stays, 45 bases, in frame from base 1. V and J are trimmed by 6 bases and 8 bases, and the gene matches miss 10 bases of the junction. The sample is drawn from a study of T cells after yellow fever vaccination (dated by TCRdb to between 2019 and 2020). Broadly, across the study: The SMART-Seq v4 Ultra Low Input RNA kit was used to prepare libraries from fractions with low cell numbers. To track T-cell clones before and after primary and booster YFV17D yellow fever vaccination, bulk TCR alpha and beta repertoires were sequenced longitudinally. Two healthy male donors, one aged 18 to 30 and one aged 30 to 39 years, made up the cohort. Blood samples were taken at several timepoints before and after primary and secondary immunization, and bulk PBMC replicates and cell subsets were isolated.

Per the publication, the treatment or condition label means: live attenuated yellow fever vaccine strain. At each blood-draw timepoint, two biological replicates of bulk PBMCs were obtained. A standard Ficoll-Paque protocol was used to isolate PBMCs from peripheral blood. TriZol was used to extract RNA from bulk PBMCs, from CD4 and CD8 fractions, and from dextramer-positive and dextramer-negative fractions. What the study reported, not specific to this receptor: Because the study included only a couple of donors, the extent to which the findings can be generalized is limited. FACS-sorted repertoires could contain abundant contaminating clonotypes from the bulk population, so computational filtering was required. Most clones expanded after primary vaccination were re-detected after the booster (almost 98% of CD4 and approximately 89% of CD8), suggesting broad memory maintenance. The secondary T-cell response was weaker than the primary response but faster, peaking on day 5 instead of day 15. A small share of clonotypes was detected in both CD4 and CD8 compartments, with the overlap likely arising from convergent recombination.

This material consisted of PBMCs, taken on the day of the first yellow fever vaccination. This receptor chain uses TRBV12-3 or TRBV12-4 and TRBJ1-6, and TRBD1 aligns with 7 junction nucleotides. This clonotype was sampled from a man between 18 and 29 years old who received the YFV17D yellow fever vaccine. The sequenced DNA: TGTGCCAGCAGACGGGACAGTAATTTTGATTCACCCCTCCACTTT. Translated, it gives CASRRDSNFDSPLHF.